This T cell receptor (beta chain) was sequenced for a study of cytomegalovirus exposure and HLA in healthy donors. Study results and caveats: Analyses of presence/absence relied on an assumption of roughly uniform sequencing depth across donors. Most sequenced TCRs were rare (though some public TCRs occurred in many donors). A few of the chains that were CMV-associated were confirmed in vitro to be specific for CMV antigens.

The PCR employed 60 Vbeta primers together with 13 Jbeta primers. Clones were read by immunoSEQ multiplex PCR, and TCRdb kept only the in-frame ones, dropping some. The data hold over 130,000 clones, with 70% to 75% observed a single time. Although they were nominally healthy when sampled, donors likely had unrecorded immune exposures. This clone was counted only a few times. What it binds is not known. The CDR3 length is 13 residues. Trimming pared 0 bases from V and 6 bases from J, leaving 8 bases between. Germline V gene lookup returns CDR1 MNHEY and CDR2 SVGAGI. This TCR derives from a woman aged 30 to 39 in good health and CMV-seronegative. The specimen was PBMCs. The chain combines TRBV6-5 with TRBJ1-1; perhaps TRBD1 as D (6 bases). In DNA, the CDR3 is TGTGCCAGCAGTTACTCGGGGGCGCCTGAAGCTTTCTTT. Protein: CASSYSGAPEAFF.